These T cell receptor beta chains were read from a single sample in a study of OX40 agonist ivuxolimab in advanced cancers. The table came from immunoSEQ multiplex PCR; TCRdb's copy has only in-frame clones and leaves some out. The table lists tens of thousands of clones, 85% of them singletons. The sample here was CD4+ or CD8+ T cells sorted from blood, taken in a trial of the OX40 agonist ivuxolimab. These receptors all come from an adult with an advanced solid tumor such as melanoma, head and neck, liver or kidney cancer. The CDR3 runs from the conserved cysteine through the conserved F or W. A D gene is named only where the DNA matches it firmly. Rows give clone size only sometimes, using once, few, many, or a class for an expanded clone.

size: once; J: TRBJ2-3; V: TRBV6-5; D: .; CDR3: CASSYSGAVQDTQYF; DNA: TGTGCCAGCAGTTACTCGGGAGCGGTCCAAGATACGCAGTATTTT
size: .; J: TRBJ2-7; V: TRBV27; D: TRBD2; CDR3: CASSTGTSGRAYEQYF; DNA: TGTGCCAGCAGTACCGGGACTAGCGGGAGGGCCTACGAGCAGTACTTC
size: .; J: TRBJ2-5; V: TRBV2; D: .; CDR3: CASVDRVETQYF; DNA: TGTGCCAGCGTGGACAGAGTCGAGACCCAGTACTTC
size: .; J: TRBJ2-1; V: TRBV10-3; D: TRBD1; CDR3: CAITSMDRGTYNEQFF; DNA: TGTGCCATCACCTCCATGGACAGGGGGACCTACAATGAGCAGTTCTTC
size: .; J: TRBJ2-3; V: TRBV6-5; D: .; CDR3: CASSWAGLDTQYF; DNA: TGTGCCAGCTCATGGGCGGGTTTAGATACGCAGTATTTT
size: .; J: TRBJ2-5; V: TRBV7-7; D: TRBD2; CDR3: CASSRSGGGQETQYF; DNA: TGTGCCAGCAGCAGAAGCGGGGGGGGACAAGAGACCCAGTACTTC
size: once; J: TRBJ2-1; V: TRBV19; D: .; CDR3: CASTDTFGEQFF; DNA: TGTGCCAGTACTGACACCTTCGGGGAGCAGTTCTTC
size: .; J: TRBJ2-5; V: TRBV9; D: TRBD1; CDR3: CASSGRQGWSETQYF; DNA: TGTGCCAGCAGCGGCCGACAGGGGTGGTCAGAGACCCAGTACTTC
size: .; J: TRBJ1-2; V: TRBV7-9; D: .; CDR3: CASSPIDGLYGYTF; DNA: TGTGCCAGCAGCCCTATCGACGGACTCTATGGCTACACCTTC
size: once; J: TRBJ2-7; V: TRBV4-1; D: .; CDR3: CASSQGAGIAYEQYF; DNA: TGCGCCAGCAGCCAAGGGGCGGGGATTGCGTACGAGCAGTACTTC
size: .; J: TRBJ2-1; V: TRBV6-6; D: .; CDR3: CASSAVFGEQFF; DNA: TGTGCCAGCAGTGCAGTGTTCGGGGAGCAGTTCTTC
size: .; J: TRBJ2-7; V: TRBV2; D: .; CDR3: CASSEKGQGTSYEQYF; DNA: TGTGCCAGCAGTGAGAAGGGGCAGGGGACCTCCTACGAGCAGTACTTC
size: .; J: TRBJ2-3; V: TRBV10-3; D: .; CDR3: CAISEPQQGREITDTQYF; DNA: TGTGCCATCAGTGAGCCCCAACAGGGGCGGGAGATTACAGATACGCAGTATTTT
size: .; J: TRBJ2-5; V: TRBV6-5; D: .; CDR3: CASPAEGRWKETQYF; DNA: TGTGCCAGCCCCGCAGAGGGCAGGTGGAAAGAGACCCAGTACTTC
size: .; J: TRBJ1-3; V: TRBV9; D: .; CDR3: CASSVTSGNTIYF; DNA: TGTGCCAGCAGCGTAACCTCTGGAAACACCATATATTTT
size: .; J: TRBJ1-2; V: TRBV5-6; D: TRBD1; CDR3: CASSPGQLYGYTF; DNA: TGTGCCAGCAGCCCGGGACAGCTCTATGGCTACACCTTC
size: .; J: TRBJ1-1; V: TRBV27; D: .; CDR3: CASSLSKGANTEAFF; DNA: TGTGCCAGCAGTTTATCGAAAGGGGCGAACACTGAAGCTTTCTTT
size: .; J: TRBJ2-7; V: TRBV5-6; D: .; CDR3: CASSLVPQGNIYEQYF; DNA: TGTGCCAGCAGCTTGGTACCCCAGGGAAACATCTACGAGCAGTACTTC
size: .; J: TRBJ2-5; V: TRBV5-1; D: .; CDR3: CASSRDGPEIQYF; DNA: TGCGCCAGCAGCCGGGACGGACCTGAGATCCAGTACTTC
size: .; J: TRBJ1-1; V: TRBV13; D: .; CDR3: CASSSQYDSNTEAFF; DNA: TGTGCCAGCAGCTCCCAATACGATTCGAACACTGAAGCTTTCTTT
size: .; J: TRBJ1-2; V: TRBV28; D: .; CDR3: CASSSITPSLGHGYTF; DNA: TGTGCCAGCAGTTCCATTACGCCGTCCCTAGGGCATGGCTACACCTTC
size: .; J: TRBJ1-4; V: TRBV15; D: .; CDR3: CATSRTDPGPIYATNEKLFF; DNA: TGTGCCACCAGCAGAACCGACCCGGGACCGATCTATGCAACTAATGAAAAACTGTTTTTT
size: .; J: TRBJ2-1; V: TRBV9; D: TRBD2; CDR3: CASSGPGTSAHNEQFF; DNA: TGTGCCAGCAGCGGTCCCGGGACTAGCGCCCACAATGAGCAGTTCTTC
size: .; J: TRBJ2-2; V: TRBV6-5; D: .; CDR3: CASSYAGLAGELFF; DNA: TGTGCCAGCAGTTACGCGGGACTCGCCGGGGAGCTGTTTTTT
size: .; J: TRBJ2-7; V: TRBV2; D: TRBD2; CDR3: CASSEGPSGSYEQYF; DNA: TGTGCCAGTAGTGAAGGCCCTAGCGGTTCCTACGAGCAGTACTTC
size: .; J: TRBJ2-5; V: TRBV5-4; D: .; CDR3: CASSLGLGAEYQETQYF; DNA: TGTGCCAGCAGCTTAGGGCTGGGGGCGGAATACCAAGAGACCCAGTACTTC
size: .; J: TRBJ2-1; V: TRBV6-5; D: .; CDR3: CASSTARGMEQFF; DNA: TGTGCCAGCAGTACCGCGCGTGGGATGGAGCAGTTCTTC
size: .; J: TRBJ2-2; V: TRBV4-1; D: .; CDR3: CASRPGLNTGELFF; DNA: TGCGCCAGCAGACCGGGCCTCAACACCGGGGAGCTGTTTTTT
size: .; J: TRBJ1-1; V: TRBV6-5; D: .; CDR3: CASSYSIVGTEAFF; DNA: TGTGCCAGCAGTTACTCGATCGTCGGCACTGAAGCTTTCTTT
size: .; J: TRBJ1-5; V: TRBV4-1; D: .; CDR3: CASSQDSRINQPQHF; DNA: TGCGCCAGCAGCCAAGATTCCAGAATTAATCAGCCCCAGCATTTT
size: .; J: TRBJ1-1; V: TRBV6-5; D: .; CDR3: CATIQGEAFF; DNA: TGTGCCACCATACAGGGTGAAGCTTTCTTT
size: .; J: TRBJ2-2; V: TRBV5-6; D: .; CDR3: CASSRFAGELFF; DNA: TGTGCCAGCAGTCGGTTTGCCGGGGAGCTGTTTTTT
size: .; J: TRBJ2-7; V: TRBV14; D: .; CDR3: CASSQARDRQYEQYF; DNA: TGTGCCAGCAGCCAAGCTAGAGACAGGCAATACGAGCAGTACTTC
size: .; J: TRBJ1-1; V: TRBV27; D: .; CDR3: CASSLSGPTEAFF; DNA: TGTGCCAGCAGTCTCTCAGGGCCCACTGAAGCTTTCTTT
size: once; J: TRBJ2-3; V: TRBV7-9; D: TRBD2; CDR3: CASSILAGGADTQYF; DNA: TGTGCCAGCAGCATATTAGCGGGCGGAGCAGATACGCAGTATTTT
size: .; J: TRBJ1-3; V: TRBV11-2; D: .; CDR3: CASLSGNTIYF; DNA: TGTGCCAGCCTTTCCGGAAACACCATATATTTT
size: .; J: TRBJ1-2; V: TRBV4-1; D: .; CDR3: CASSQGRVGGYTF; DNA: TGCGCCAGCAGCCAAGGAAGGGTGGGAGGCTACACCTTC
size: .; J: TRBJ2-7; V: TRBV5-6; D: TRBD1; CDR3: CASSFGDSYEQYF; DNA: TGTGCCAGCAGCTTCGGGGACAGCTACGAGCAGTACTTC
size: medium-sized; J: TRBJ2-2; V: TRBV7-9; D: TRBD1; CDR3: CASSLRDRGTGELFF; DNA: TGTGCCAGCAGCCTCCGGGACAGGGGGACCGGGGAGCTGTTTTTT
size: .; J: TRBJ1-4; V: TRBV12-5; D: .; CDR3: CASGFVAGRTNEKLFF; DNA: TGTGCTAGTGGTTTCGTAGCAGGGCGGACTAATGAAAAACTGTTTTTT
size: .; J: TRBJ1-2; V: TRBV28; D: .; CDR3: CASSSYRENYGYTF; DNA: TGTGCCAGCAGTTCCTACAGGGAGAACTATGGCTACACCTTC
size: .; J: TRBJ2-7; V: TRBV29-1; D: TRBD1; CDR3: CSVTGTGDSYEQYF; DNA: TGCAGCGTTACCGGGACAGGGGACTCCTACGAGCAGTACTTC
size: .; J: TRBJ1-2; V: TRBV27; D: .; CDR3: CASSLGGLYGYTF; DNA: TGTGCCAGCAGTTTAGGGGGCCTCTATGGCTACACCTTC
size: .; J: TRBJ1-5; V: TRBV18; D: .; CDR3: CASSHNAQEGNQPQHF; DNA: TGTGCCAGCTCACACAACGCTCAGGAGGGCAATCAGCCCCAGCATTTT
size: few; J: TRBJ1-2; V: TRBV9; D: TRBD1; CDR3: CASSAGTGSNYGYTF; DNA: TGTGCCAGCAGCGCCGGGACAGGTTCTAACTATGGCTACACCTTC
size: .; J: TRBJ2-7; V: TRBV11-2; D: .; CDR3: CASSLVVYEQYF; DNA: TGTGCCAGCAGCTTAGTGGTCTACGAGCAGTACTTC
size: .; J: TRBJ1-1; V: TRBV5-5; D: .; CDR3: CASSLGDTEAFF; DNA: TGTGCCAGCAGCTTGGGGGACACTGAAGCTTTCTTT